This T cell receptor beta chain was recovered during a study of blood T cell repertoires in COVID-19 (dated by TCRdb to 2018 to 2021). Context from the whole study: Collaborator samples came from the United States, Italy and Spain and covered acute and convalescent phases of COVID-19. The dataset comprised deeply sampled blood TCRbeta repertoires from subjects exposed to, actively infected with, or recovered from COVID-19. Where available, HLA class I and class II types were obtained from metadata supplied by the sample provider rather than from assay-based typing. The repertoires were made available in a free public database intended to serve as a resource for research on the immune response to SARS-CoV-2. Sample metadata almost always included a de-identified subject ID, COVID-19 status, age in years and sex. Samples were obtained from the ongoing ImmuneRACE study (first 160 participants) and from some 1,300 subjects provided by 6 global collaborators. The material from the prospective study consisted of cDNA or gDNA derived from T cells, B-cell-depleted T cells, or PBMCs.

Looking up the germline V gene (reference sequence) yields CDR1 MNHEY and CDR2 SMNVEV. V and J are truncated by 6 bases and 2 bases respectively, leaving an intervening sequence of 11 bases. The CDR3 has 15 amino acids, counting the end cysteine and phenylalanine. Only CDR3 DNA is held: 45 bases, read in frame from base 1. TCRbeta CDR3 regions were amplified from genomic DNA by means of the immunoSEQ Assay, a bias-controlled multiplex PCR. The authors processed their data as follows. Nucleated cell counts per sample were estimated from amplification of reference gene primers within the assay. To quantify the absolute abundance of each unique TCRbeta CDR3 rearrangement, sequence reads were collapsed and filtered. For each sample, productive Simpson clonality was calculated as the square root of Simpson's diversity index over productive rearrangements. In its TCRdb copy, this immuneACCESS table keeps in-frame sequences only and misses some clones. Where compared with another copy, unresolved V genes explain less than half of these, and the others have no known cause. V and J calls and clone size are as listed in that table; D and trimming were resolved from the DNA. The sample data list just over 650,000 clones, and 80% to 90% of these were observed just once. Of the sample, 0.2% to 0.3% is held by the ten largest clones.

Overall study outcomes, separate from this receptor: Clinical and demographic metadata were provided uncurated, with the amount varying by source and participant.

Notes on this clone: Its specific antigen is unknown. No base-level quality is on record; no much larger clone is a single base apart.

Each collaborating institution followed its own protocols to collect whole blood in K2EDTA tubes. For TCRbeta analysis, collaborators shipped samples in one of three forms: frozen whole blood, isolated PBMCs, or DNA extracted from either of those sample types. This chain is built from TRBV27 and TRBJ1-6; no D gene call is confident. This receptor was identified in a woman aged 18-29 years with acute or convalescent COVID-19. Specimen: peripheral blood. Read as DNA, the sequence is TGTGCCAGCAGACCCCAGATCCCCTATAATTCACCCCTCCACTTT. This is translated as CASRPQIPYNSPLHF.